This entry lists 18 T cell receptor beta chains sequenced from one sample in a study of shared clonotypes between healthy human individuals. Generated by immunoSEQ multiplex PCR, the TCRdb table keeps only in-frame clones and is missing some. The sample yields roughly 500,000 clones, 90% to 96% seen once. Sequenced material: naive CD4+ T cells sorted from blood. Subset described: CD45RA+ positively selected. The receptors here all came from a woman under 40 in good health.

CDR3 residues: CASSVGSSGAVGEQFF. CDR3 bases: TGTGCCAGCAGCGTAGGATCTAGCGGGGCTGTGGGAGAGCAGTTCTTC. The chain couples TRBV9 to TRBJ2-1, with 9 bases that match TRBD2. The junction had 11 bases not matched to a gene; V was cut back by 0 bases and J by 10 bases. This CDR3 comprises 16 residues. Per the germline V gene, CDR1 is SGDLS and CDR2 is YYNGEE.

The chain recombines TRBV19 with TRBJ2-2; TRBD2 matches 7 bases. CDR3 size: 15 residues. The V gene's germline CDR1 is LNHDA and CDR2 SQIVND (reference sequence). V gave up 6 bases and J gave up 4 bases; unmatched junction bases: 8. For the CDR3, the DNA is TGTGCCAGTAGCGGTGAGGGGAGGGCCACCGGGGAGCTGTTTTTT. It specifies CASSGEGRATGELFF.

This chain links TRBV28 with TRBJ2-5; 10 nucleotides agree with TRBD1. With 4 bases clipped from V and 11 bases from J, the junction kept 13 bases outside the gene matches. There are 15 residues in the CDR3. CDR1 and CDR2 (germline): MDHEN, SYDVKM. The CDR3 sequence is CASSSSGQGPVEQYF. CDR3 bases: TGTGCCAGCAGTTCCTCGGGACAGGGGCCGGTGGAGCAGTACTTC.

The chain is built from TRBV19 and TRBJ2-4; D remains ambiguous. CDR1 is LNHDA, CDR2 SQIVND, per germline (reference sequence). This CDR3 comprises 15 residues. V was trimmed by 5 bases and J by 0 bases, leaving 11 bases between them. In nucleotides, the CDR3 is TGTGCCAGTAGTTTGAGTAGAATAGCCAAAAACATTCAGTACTTC. As protein: CASSLSRIAKNIQYF.

The chain links TRBV30 to TRBJ2-5, with 7 bases identical to TRBD1. This CDR3 contains 14 residues. Germline CDR1 and CDR2: GTSNPN and SVGIG (reference sequence). The ends lost 4 bases at V and 4 bases at J; junction bases unmatched: 9. This chain's CDR3 is CAWTPGQDGETQYF. The CDR3 DNA sequence: TGTGCCTGGACGCCTGGACAGGACGGAGAGACCCAGTACTTC.

This clone occurred a few times. The chain uses TRBV4-1 and TRBJ2-2; 8 bases align to TRBD1. CDR1 MGHRA and CDR2 YSYEKL come from the germline V gene. This CDR3 comprises 15 residues. Trimming took 4 bases from V and 1 from J; bases not matched to a gene: 2. CDR3 protein: CASSRTGMNTGELFF. The DNA for the CDR3 is TGCGCCAGCAGCCGGACAGGGATGAACACCGGGGAGCTGTTTTTT.

The V call is TRBV30, the J call TRBJ2-7, with 10 bases fitting TRBD1. Per the germline V gene, CDR1 is GTSNPN and CDR2 is SVGIG (reference sequence). This CDR3 region has 14 residues. Trimming at V came to 3 bases and at J to 3 bases, leaving 5 bases not matched to a gene. This CDR3 reads CAWSTGTGDYEQYF. The CDR3 DNA sequence: TGTGCCTGGAGCACCGGGACAGGGGACTACGAGCAGTACTTC.

The rearrangement uses TRBV2 and TRBJ1-5; D gene uncertain. Germline V lookup: CDR1 SNHLY, CDR2 FYNNEI. V dropped 5 bases and J dropped 4 bases, with 9 bases sitting between them. The CDR3 is 13 amino acids. The CDR3 DNA follows: TGTGCCAGCAGTTCGGACGGGAATCAGCCCCAGCATTTT. It is translated as CASSSDGNQPQHF. Combining the CDR3 with reference TRBV2 and TRBJ1-5 gives the whole variable domain EPEVTQTPSHQVTQMGQEVILRCVPISNHLYFYWYRQILGQKVEFLVSFYNNEISEKSEIFDDQFSVERPDGSNFTLKIRSTKLEDSAMYFCASSSDGNQPQHFGDGTRLSIL.

This clone came up once. The V and J genes are TRBV27 and TRBJ2-6; D remains unclear. Germline V lookup: CDR1 MNHEY, CDR2 SMNVEV (reference sequence). V dropped 2 bases and J dropped 4 bases, with 12 bases sitting between them. The CDR3 has 16 amino acids. CDR3 coding DNA: TGTGCCAGCAGTTTACTACCCGGTTCAGGGGCCAACGTCCTGACTTTC. Its protein is CASSLLPGSGANVLTF.

J is TRBJ1-4 and V is TRBV28; 8 bases are shared with TRBD1. In germline, CDR1 is MDHEN, CDR2 SYDVKM. The CDR3 totals 12 residues. V lost 10 bases, J lost 7 bases, and 5 bases stayed unmatched. The CDR3 nucleotides are TGTGCCACCTCAGGGGGCGGTGAAAAACTGTTTTTT. Translation gives CATSGGGEKLFF.

V is TRBV5-1 and J is TRBJ2-7, with 7 bases lining up with TRBD2. Germline CDR1 and CDR2: SGHRS and YFSETQ. The CDR3 runs 15 residues. V shed 1 base and J 4 bases; nucleotides not matched to a gene: 8. CDR3 sequence: CASSLRAGVGYEQYF. The CDR3 region has the DNA TGCGCCAGCAGCTTGAGGGCGGGAGTGGGTTACGAGCAGTACTTC.

J is TRBJ2-7 and V is TRBV10-1; 14 bases are a match to TRBD2. CDR1 and CDR2 from the germline V gene are WNHNN and SYGVQD (reference sequence). CDR3 size: 14 residues. The J segment lost 7 bases and the V segment lost 5 bases, leaving 4 bases of the junction unmatched. Here the CDR3 reads CASSRGLAGVEQYF. DNA of the CDR3: TGCGCCAGCAGTAGGGGACTAGCGGGAGTGGAGCAGTACTTC.

The rearrangement joins TRBV5-1 to TRBJ2-7, with TRBD1 matching over 8 bases. The CDR3 spans 18 residues. The V and J ends lost 0 bases and 3 bases, in that order; junction bases with no gene match: 14. Germline V gene sequence: CDR1 SGHRS, CDR2 YFSETQ. CDR3 residues: CASSLGDRSELIYYEQYF. The DNA for the CDR3 is TGCGCCAGCAGCTTGGGGGACAGGTCCGAATTGATTTACTACGAGCAGTACTTC.

J is TRBJ1-4 and V is TRBV25-1, with D maybe TRBD1 (6 bases). V was clipped by 3 bases and J by 7 bases, with 12 bases between them. The CDR3 has 14 residues. CDR1 is MGHDK, CDR2 SYGVNS, per germline. The CDR3 bases are TGTGCCAGCAGTGACCGGAGGGGGGTTGAAAAACTGTTTTTT. Its translation: CASSDRRGVEKLFF.

The rearrangement joins TRBV6-5 to TRBJ1-3; tentative D call: TRBD1 (5 bases). Germline V gene lookup returns CDR1 MNHEY and CDR2 SVGAGI. V was pared by 6 bases and J by 1 base, with 10 bases between. The CDR3 sequence is 14 residues long. In DNA, the CDR3 is TGTGCCAGCAGGGGACCGGGGTCTGGAAACACCATATATTTT. Encoded protein: CASRGPGSGNTIYF.

The V and J genes are TRBV18 and TRBJ1-1, with D possibly matching TRBD1 (6 bases). This CDR3 has 15 amino acids. Trimming removed 7 bases from V and 1 base from J, with 16 bases in between. Germline CDR1 reads KGHSH; CDR2 reads LQKENI. The CDR3 nucleotides read TGTGCCAGCTTCCCCGGGGGGCACCCGAACACTGAAGCTTTCTTT. This sequence encodes CASFPGGHPNTEAFF. Variable domain in full (rest from reference TRBV18 and TRBJ1-1): NAGVMQNPRHLVRRRGQEARLRCSPMKGHSHVYWYRQLPEEGLKFMVYLQKENIIDESGMPKERFSAEFPKEGPSILRIQQVVRGDSAAYFCASFPGGHPNTEAFFGQGTRLTVV.

This clone was observed once. The chain links TRBV6-1 to TRBJ1-3; D uncertain. CDR3 size: 12 residues. Trimming pared 6 bases from V and 1 base from J, leaving 4 bases between. The germline CDR1 and CDR2 sequences are MNHNS and SASEGT. The CDR3 bases are TGTGCCAGCAGCAGATCTGGAAACACCATATATTTT. Amino acids: CASSRSGNTIYF.

The V gene is TRBV6-6, the J gene TRBJ2-3; 7 positions agree with TRBD1. Germline lookup yields CDR1 MNHNY and CDR2 SVGAGI (reference sequence). The CDR3 runs to 15 residues. Trimming cost V 5 bases and J 2 bases; bases outside gene matches: 7. The CDR3, as DNA: TGTGCCAGCAGTCGCCTTACAGGGGCCACAGATACGCAGTATTTT. Protein product: CASSRLTGATDTQYF.